The next 5 T cell receptor beta chains were all read from a single sample in a study of T cells in Graves' hyperthyroidism and ophthalmopathy. There were TCR beta CDR3 regions amplified from RNA transcripts. First-round RT-PCR targeting the TCR CDR3 was performed with the HTBI primer set. TCRdb redid the calling of the multiplex PCR reads with MiXCR, one entry per CDR3 protein. Here the sample spans a few hundred thousand distinct CDR3 sequences, roughly 25% being singletons. Sequencing was done on a sample of blood. The receptors here all came from a man aged 50 to 60 with Graves' hyperthyroidism.

In its sample, this clonotype was seen a few times. The V call is TRBV7-2, the J call TRBJ1-4; D may be TRBD1 (6 bases). The V gene's germline CDR1 is SGHTA and CDR2 FQGNSA. The CDR3 contains 16 residues. V was cut by 3 bases and J by 2 bases, with 13 bases left in between. CDR3 bases: TGTGCCAGCAGCTTCAGGCCCAGGGGTACTAATGAAAAACTGTTTTTT. The encoded protein is CASSFRPRGTNEKLFF.

This sequence joins TRBV19 and TRBJ1-3; D is undetermined. V was pared by 3 bases and J by 0 bases, with 6 bases between. CDR3 length equals 14 residues. Per the germline V gene, CDR1 is LNHDA and CDR2 is SQIVND (reference sequence). The CDR3 DNA is TGTGCCAGTAGTATCTGGGACTCTGGAAACACCATATATTTT. This gives the protein CASSIWDSGNTIYF.

J is TRBJ2-2 and V is TRBV15, with D possibly called TRBD1 or TRBD2 (5 bases each). CDR3 size: 12 residues. The V end was cut by 8 bases, the J end by 7 bases, with 11 bases between. Germline CDR1 reads LNHNV; CDR2 reads YYDKDF (reference sequence). The chain's CDR3 is CATSGTVGELFF. CDR3 bases: TGTGCCACCTCAGGGACGGTCGGGGAGCTGTTTTTT.

In its sample, this clonotype was seen a few times. The rearrangement uses TRBV19 and TRBJ1-2; no reliable D call. Between the trimmed V and J ends, which lost 1 base and 4 bases, there was a span of 16 bases. CDR1 is LNHDA and CDR2 is SQIVND in the germline V gene (reference sequence). CDR3 length: 16 residues. DNA of the CDR3: TGTGCCAGTAGTATAGTGGGCACAGCTGAGGTCTATGGCTACACCTTC. Translation gives CASSIVGTAEVYGYTF.

This clonotype has at least ten counts. The CDR3 DNA reads as TGTGCCACCAGTCCTAGCGGGGAAAGCACAGATACGCAGTATTTT. It translates to CATSPSGESTDTQYF. The genes are TRBV24-1 and TRBJ2-3, with 9 nucleotides matching TRBD2. With V trimmed by 6 bases and J by 0 bases, 3 bases remained unmatched. The CDR3 has 15 residues. CDR1 and CDR2 from the germline V gene are KGHDR and SFDVKD.